The sequence of this T cell receptor beta chain was determined in a study of cytomegalovirus exposure and HLA in healthy donors. In the study overall: The 90 to 150 validation repertoires, a later analysis reported, used the same platform as the roughly 610 first-cohort repertoires.

Regarding this clone: Its antigen is undetermined.

Assay used: immunoSEQ multiplex PCR; TCRdb lists only in-frame clones, some missing. The sample lists about 110,000 clones, approximately 90% occurring once. Overall study findings and caveats: Most TCR sequences were seen very rarely across donors, but some public TCRs occurred in many. Listed as cytomegalovirus-associated were around 160 TCR beta chains. Under in vitro conditions, three CMV-associated chains were confirmed as specific for CMV antigens.

There are 14 residues in the CDR3. Trimming removed 3 bases at V and 4 bases at J, with 9 bases between. CDR1 is SGHTA, CDR2 FQGNSA, per germline. The gene calls are TRBV7-2 and TRBJ2-2; D may be TRBD2 (7 bases). Sequencing was performed on PBMCs. The origin of this receptor is a woman aged 25 to 45 in good health and CMV-seropositive. CDR3 bases: TGTGCCAGCAGCTTGAGGGGGGGCACCGGGGAGCTGTTTTTT. Translated: CASSLRGGTGELFF.